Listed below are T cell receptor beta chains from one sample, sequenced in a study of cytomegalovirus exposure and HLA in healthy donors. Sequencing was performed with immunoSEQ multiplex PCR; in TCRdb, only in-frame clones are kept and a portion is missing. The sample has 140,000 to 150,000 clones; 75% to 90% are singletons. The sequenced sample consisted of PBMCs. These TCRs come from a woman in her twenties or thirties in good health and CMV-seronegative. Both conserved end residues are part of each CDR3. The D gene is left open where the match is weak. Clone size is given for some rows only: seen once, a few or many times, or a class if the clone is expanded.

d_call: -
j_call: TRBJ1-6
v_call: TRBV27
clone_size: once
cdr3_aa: CASSLSQNYNSPLHF
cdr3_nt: TGTGCCAGCAGTTTATCACAAAATTATAATTCACCCCTCCACTTT

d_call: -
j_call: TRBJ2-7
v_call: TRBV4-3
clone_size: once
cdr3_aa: CASSHLGTDSYEQYF
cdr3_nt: TGCGCCAGCAGCCACTTAGGGACTGATTCCTACGAGCAGTACTTC

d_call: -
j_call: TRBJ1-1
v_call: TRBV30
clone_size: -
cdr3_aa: CAWSVFVVGPQNTEAFF
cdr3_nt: TGTGCCTGGAGTGTGTTTGTTGTGGGGCCCCAGAACACTGAAGCTTTCTTT

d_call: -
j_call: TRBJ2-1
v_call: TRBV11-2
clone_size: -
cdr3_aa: CASSLDPPNEQFF
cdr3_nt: TGTGCCAGCAGCTTAGATCCCCCGAATGAGCAGTTCTTC

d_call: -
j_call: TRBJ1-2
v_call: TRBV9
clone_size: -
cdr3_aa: CASSVDNRNYGYTF
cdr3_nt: TGTGCCAGCAGCGTAGATAACAGAAACTATGGCTACACCTTC

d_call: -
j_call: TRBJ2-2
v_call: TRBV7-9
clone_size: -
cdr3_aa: CASSSPGVINTGELFF
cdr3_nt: TGTGCCAGCAGCTCTCCAGGGGTCATTAACACCGGGGAGCTGTTTTTT

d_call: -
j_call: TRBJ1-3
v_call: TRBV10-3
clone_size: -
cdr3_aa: CAISEGKSRVGNTIYF
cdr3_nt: TGTGCCATCAGTGAGGGGAAAAGCAGGGTTGGAAACACCATATATTTT

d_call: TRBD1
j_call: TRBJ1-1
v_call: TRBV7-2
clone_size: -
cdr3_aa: CASSTPGQGARRTEAFF
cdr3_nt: TGTGCCAGCAGCACCCCGGGACAGGGGGCGCGGCGGACTGAAGCTTTCTTT

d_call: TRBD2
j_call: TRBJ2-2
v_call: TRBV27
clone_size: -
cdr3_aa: CASSRLAGVSGGELFF
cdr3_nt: TGTGCCAGCAGCCGACTAGCGGGAGTTTCGGGCGGGGAGCTGTTTTTT

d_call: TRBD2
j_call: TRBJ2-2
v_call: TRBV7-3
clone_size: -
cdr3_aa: CASSLSQRVAGVTGELFF
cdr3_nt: TGTGCCAGCAGCTTGTCTCAAAGGGTAGCGGGAGTAACCGGGGAGCTGTTTTTT

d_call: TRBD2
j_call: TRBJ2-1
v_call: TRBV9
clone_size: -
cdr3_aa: CASSVVGRALDNEQFF
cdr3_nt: TGTGCCAGCAGCGTAGTTGGGAGGGCCCTAGACAATGAGCAGTTCTTC

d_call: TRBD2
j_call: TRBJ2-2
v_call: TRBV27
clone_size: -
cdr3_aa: CASGPAGDGELFF
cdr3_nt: TGTGCCAGCGGTCCAGCGGGAGATGGGGAGCTGTTTTTT

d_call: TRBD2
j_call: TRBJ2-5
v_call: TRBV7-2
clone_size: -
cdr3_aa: CASSLRLAGRGAQETQYF
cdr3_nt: TGTGCCAGCAGCTTAAGACTAGCGGGGAGAGGTGCCCAAGAGACCCAGTACTTC

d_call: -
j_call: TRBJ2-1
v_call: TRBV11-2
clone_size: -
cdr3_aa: CASSFSRRGDNEQFF
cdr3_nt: TGTGCCAGCAGCTTCTCCCGACGCGGGGACAATGAGCAGTTCTTC

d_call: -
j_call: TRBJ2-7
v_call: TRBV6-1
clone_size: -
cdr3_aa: CASSEVGQGSYEQYF
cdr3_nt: TGTGCCAGCAGTGAAGTAGGTCAGGGATCCTACGAGCAGTACTTC

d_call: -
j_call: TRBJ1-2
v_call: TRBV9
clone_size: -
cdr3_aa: CASSGRISYTF
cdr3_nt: TGTGCCAGCAGCGGTCGTATTAGCTACACCTTC

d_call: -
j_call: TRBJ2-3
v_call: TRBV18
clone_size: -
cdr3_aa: CASSPGQISTDTQYF
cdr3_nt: TGTGCCAGCTCACCGGGCCAGATTAGCACAGATACGCAGTATTTT

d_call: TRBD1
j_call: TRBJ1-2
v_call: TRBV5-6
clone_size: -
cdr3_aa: CASSLRAGGDPLYGYTF
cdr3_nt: TGTGCCAGCAGCTTGCGGGCAGGGGGCGATCCTCTCTATGGCTACACCTTC

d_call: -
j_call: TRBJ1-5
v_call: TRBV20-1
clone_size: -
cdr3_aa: CSASGQPQHF
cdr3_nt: TGCAGTGCTAGCGGTCAGCCCCAGCATTTT

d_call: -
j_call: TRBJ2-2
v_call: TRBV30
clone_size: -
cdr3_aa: CAWSVLADYTGELFF
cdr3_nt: TGTGCCTGGAGTGTTCTTGCAGACTACACCGGGGAGCTGTTTTTT

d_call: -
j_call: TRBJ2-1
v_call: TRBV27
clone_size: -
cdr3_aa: CASSTSSYNEQFF
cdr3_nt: TGTGCCAGCAGTACGAGCTCCTACAATGAGCAGTTCTTC

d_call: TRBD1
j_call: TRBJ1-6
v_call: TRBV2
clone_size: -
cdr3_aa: CASSGQGANNSPLHF
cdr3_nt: TGTGCCAGCAGCGGACAGGGGGCGAATAATTCACCCCTCCACTTT

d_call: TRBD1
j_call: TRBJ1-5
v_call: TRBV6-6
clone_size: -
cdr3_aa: CASSRGQGLGQPQHF
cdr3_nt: TGTGCCAGCAGCCGGGGACAGGGACTAGGTCAGCCCCAGCATTTT

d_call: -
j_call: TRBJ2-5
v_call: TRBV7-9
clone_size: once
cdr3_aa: CASSLGRGETQYF
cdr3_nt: TGTGCCAGCAGCTTAGGCAGGGGAGAGACCCAGTACTTC

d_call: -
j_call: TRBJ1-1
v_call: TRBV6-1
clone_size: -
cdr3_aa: CASRVEDNTEAFF
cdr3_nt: TGTGCCAGCAGGGTGGAGGATAACACTGAAGCTTTCTTT

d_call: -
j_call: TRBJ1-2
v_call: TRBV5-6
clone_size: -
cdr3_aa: CASRGFGDGYTF
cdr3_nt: TGTGCCAGCAGGGGATTCGGGGATGGCTACACCTTC

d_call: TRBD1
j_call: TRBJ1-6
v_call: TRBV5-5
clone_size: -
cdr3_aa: CASSLGQGAWNSPLHF
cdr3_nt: TGTGCCAGCAGCTTGGGTCAGGGGGCTTGGAATTCACCCCTCCACTTT

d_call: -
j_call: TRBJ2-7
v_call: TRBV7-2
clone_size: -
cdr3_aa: CASSPRQASYEQYF
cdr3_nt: TGTGCCAGCAGCCCTCGACAAGCCTCCTACGAGCAGTACTTC

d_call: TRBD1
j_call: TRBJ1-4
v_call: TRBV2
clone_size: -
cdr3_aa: CASRTDRGLGEKLFF
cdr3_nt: TGTGCCAGCAGAACCGACAGGGGGCTTGGGGAAAAACTGTTTTTT

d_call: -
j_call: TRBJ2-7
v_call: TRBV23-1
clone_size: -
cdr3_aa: CASSRIRDISYEQYF
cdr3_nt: TGCGCCAGCAGTCGAATCCGGGACATATCCTACGAGCAGTACTTC

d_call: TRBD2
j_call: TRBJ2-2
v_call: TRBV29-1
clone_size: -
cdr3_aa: CSVEVGLVVGELFF
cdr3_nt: TGCAGCGTTGAAGTAGGACTAGTTGTCGGGGAGCTGTTTTTT

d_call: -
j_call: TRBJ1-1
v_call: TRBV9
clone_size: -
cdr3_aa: CASSSQTGGSTEAFF
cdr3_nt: TGTGCCAGCAGCTCACAGACAGGCGGTAGCACTGAAGCTTTCTTT

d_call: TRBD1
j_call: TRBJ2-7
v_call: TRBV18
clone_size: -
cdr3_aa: CASSPDRGGYEQYF
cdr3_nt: TGTGCCAGCTCACCAGACAGGGGGGGTTACGAGCAGTACTTC

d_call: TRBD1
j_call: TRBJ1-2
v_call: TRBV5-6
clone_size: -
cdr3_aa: CASSLWDREDYTF
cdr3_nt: TGTGCCAGCAGCTTGTGGGACAGGGAAGACTACACCTTC

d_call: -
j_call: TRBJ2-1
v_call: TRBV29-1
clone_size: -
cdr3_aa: CSALKRRSYNEQFF
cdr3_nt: TGCAGCGCCCTAAAGCGGAGATCCTACAATGAGCAGTTCTTC

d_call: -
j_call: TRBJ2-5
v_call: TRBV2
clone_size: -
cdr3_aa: CASRRRRYERETQYF
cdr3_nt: TGTGCCAGCAGGCGCCGCCGATATGAAAGAGAGACCCAGTACTTC

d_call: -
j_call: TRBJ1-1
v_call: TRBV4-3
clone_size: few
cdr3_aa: CASSPAGRVVTEAFF
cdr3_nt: TGCGCCAGCTCCCCGGCAGGGAGGGTCGTCACTGAAGCTTTCTTT

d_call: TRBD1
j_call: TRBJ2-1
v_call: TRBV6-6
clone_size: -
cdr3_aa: CASSSGTGTYNEQFF
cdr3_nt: TGTGCCAGCAGCTCCGGGACAGGAACATACAATGAGCAGTTCTTC

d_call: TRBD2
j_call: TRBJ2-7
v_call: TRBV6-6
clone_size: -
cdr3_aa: CASSPGTSVYF
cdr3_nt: TGTGCCAGCAGTCCTGGGACTAGCGTTTACTTC

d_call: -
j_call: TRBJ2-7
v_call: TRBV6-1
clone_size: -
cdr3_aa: CASSEVGRALGEQYF
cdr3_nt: TGTGCCAGCAGTGAAGTCGGCAGGGCTCTCGGCGAGCAGTACTTC

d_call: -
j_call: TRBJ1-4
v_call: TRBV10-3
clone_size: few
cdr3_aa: CAISVNGGRANEKLFF
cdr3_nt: TGTGCCATCAGTGTTAACGGGGGGCGAGCTAATGAAAAACTGTTTTTT

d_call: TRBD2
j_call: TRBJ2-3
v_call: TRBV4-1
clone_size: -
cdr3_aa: CASSVGLDISTDTQYF
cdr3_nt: TGCGCCAGCAGCGTGGGACTAGATATTAGCACAGATACGCAGTATTTT

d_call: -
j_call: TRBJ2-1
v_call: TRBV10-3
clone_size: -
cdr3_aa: CAISGGGYEQFF
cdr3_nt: TGTGCCATCAGTGGGGGGGGCTATGAGCAGTTCTTC

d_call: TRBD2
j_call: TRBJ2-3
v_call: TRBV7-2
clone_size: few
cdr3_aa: CASSMTSGRRDTQYF
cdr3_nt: TGTGCCAGCAGCATGACTAGCGGGAGAAGAGATACGCAGTATTTT

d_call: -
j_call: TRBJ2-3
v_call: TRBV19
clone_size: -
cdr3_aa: CASSIAKGITDTQYF
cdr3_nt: TGTGCCAGTAGTATAGCGAAGGGGATCACAGATACGCAGTATTTT

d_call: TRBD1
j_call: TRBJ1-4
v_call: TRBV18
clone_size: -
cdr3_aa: CASSPDRGEKLFF
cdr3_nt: TGTGCCAGCTCCCCCGACAGGGGTGAAAAACTGTTTTTT

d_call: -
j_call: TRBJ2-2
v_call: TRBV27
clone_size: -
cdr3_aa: CASRLQGPGELFF
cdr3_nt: TGTGCCAGCAGGCTACAGGGTCCCGGGGAGCTGTTTTTT

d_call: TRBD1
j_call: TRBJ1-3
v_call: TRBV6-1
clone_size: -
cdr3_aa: CASSERPLGQGVGNTIYF
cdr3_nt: TGTGCCAGCAGTGAACGGCCTCTGGGACAGGGCGTTGGAAACACCATATATTTT

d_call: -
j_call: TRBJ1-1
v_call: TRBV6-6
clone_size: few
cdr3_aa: CASGDNRALATEAFF
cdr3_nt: TGTGCCAGCGGGGACAACAGGGCGCTTGCCACTGAAGCTTTCTTT

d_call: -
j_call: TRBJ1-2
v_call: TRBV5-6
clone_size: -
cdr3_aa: CASSIQTRDDYGYTF
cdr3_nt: TGTGCCAGCAGCATCCAGACTCGCGACGACTATGGCTACACCTTC

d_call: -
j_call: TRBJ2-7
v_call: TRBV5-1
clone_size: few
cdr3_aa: CARTTAERQYF
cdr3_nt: TGCGCCAGGACGACAGCAGAGAGGCAGTACTTC

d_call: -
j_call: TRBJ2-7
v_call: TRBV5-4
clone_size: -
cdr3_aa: CASSPGRGAYEQYF
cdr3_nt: TGTGCCAGCAGCCCTGGGAGGGGGGCCTACGAGCAGTACTTC